One and the same sample provided the 4 T cell receptor beta chains below, sequenced in a study of shared clonotypes between healthy human individuals. TCRdb's copy holds only in-frame clones and misses some; the assay was immunoSEQ multiplex PCR. The data contain about 2.4 million clones, 80% to 95% of them seen just once; the ten biggest clones take up around 0.4%. Sequencing input: naive CD4+ T cells from PBMCs. Regarding subset: CD45RA+ positively selected. Receptors originate from a man in his late teens or twenties in good health. Some clones in this sample may be carry-over from other donors' samples.

V is TRBV7-3 and J is TRBJ2-7; the D is unclear. Germline CDR1 reads SGHTA; CDR2 reads FQGTGA. The germline V and J ends were trimmed by 4 bases and 6 bases, with 19 bases remaining between them. The CDR3 is 15 residues long. The CDR3 DNA follows: TGTGCCAGCAGCTCATCGGGCCATAGCTCGGCCGAGCAGTACTTC. This sequence encodes CASSSSGHSSAEQYF.

V usage is TRBV4-3 and J usage is TRBJ2-3; possible D gene TRBD2, 6 bases. V shed 0 bases and J shed 1 base, with 14 bases lying between them. CDR3 length: 17 residues. CDR1 is LGHNA and CDR2 is YSLEER in the germline V gene. CDR3 in amino acids: CASSQDYSGSRTDTQYF. The CDR3 nucleotides are TGCGCCAGCAGCCAAGATTACAGCGGGTCCCGCACAGATACGCAGTATTTT.

The chain links TRBV11-3 to TRBJ2-1; perhaps TRBD2 as D (6 bases). V lost 1 base to trimming and J lost 6 bases, with 10 bases between them. The CDR3 contains 14 residues. Germline V gene data show CDR1 as SGHNT and CDR2 as YENEEA. CDR3 bases: TGTGCCAGCAGCTTAGTGGCTAGCGTCAATGAGCAGTTCTTC. Translation: CASSLVASVNEQFF.

The J gene is TRBJ2-1, the V gene TRBV25-1, with TRBD2 matching 10 bases. The CDR3 contains 15 residues. Unmatched junction bases numbered 11, after V lost 8 bases and J lost 7 bases. Germline V gives CDR1 MGHDK, CDR2 SYGVNS. This CDR3 is CASSVSGRASNEQFF. The CDR3 bases are TGTGCCAGCTCCGTGAGCGGGAGGGCGTCGAATGAGCAGTTCTTC.